Described below is a single TCR beta chain sequence and its context. At the DNA level, this CDR3 is encoded by other sequences in the same sample as well. The data are from a study of metastatic and nonmetastatic thyroid tumors. TCRdb re-analyzed the PCR reads through MiXCR. The data show tens of thousands of clones, with about 25% seen just once and approximately 9.9% held by the top ten. Thyroid surgery had not been preceded by any treatment in any patient. The CDR3 has 13 residues. Germline V gene sequence: CDR1 SQVTM, CDR2 ANQGSEA. The V end lost 7 bases, the J end lost 7 bases, and 17 bases lay between the germline ends.

The V and J genes are TRBV29-1 and TRBJ1-5, with D tentatively TRBD1 (6 bases). Sequencing used blood. This sequence was found in a female donor with papillary thyroid cancer or a benign thyroid nodule (not recorded which). Some clones in this sample may be carry-over from other donors' samples. CDR3 in amino acids: CSASTGVNQPQHF. The CDR3 DNA sequence: TGCAGCGCATCGACAGGTGTAAACCAGCCCCAGCATTTT.